This T cell receptor (beta chain) was recorded in a study of T cell responses to AZD1222 COVID-19 vaccine (dated by TCRdb to about 2021). As for the study more broadly: A total of 233 trial participants underwent TCR sequencing, of whom around 200 received two doses of AZD1222 and some 25 received two doses of the MenACWY control vaccine. Trial participants were enrolled by age into subgroups of 18-55, 56-69 and 70-plus years, and around 140, 26 and 57 TCR-sequenced participants, respectively, were included in these subgroups.

As for this clone: What this receptor recognizes is not known. Base qualities are not recorded, but no much larger clone differs from it by a single base.

Findings and caveats that apply to the study as a whole: Vaccine-associated CD4 TCRs spanned the whole spike protein, with dominant responses in regions 160-218 and 743-854. Epitopes outside the regions mutated in the B.1.351 and B.1.1.7 variants were reportedly recognized by nearly half of the unique spike-specific TCRs. After two AZD1222 doses, both the breadth and the depth of spike-specific TCRs were significantly higher than at day 0 and than in MenACWY recipients. The 56-69-year group was small, and its depth increase did not reach significance, likely because of low power. Most participants were white British and females outnumbered males, and the authors suggested that clonal diversity may have been underestimated. Because no day 14 peak-response samples were available, the repertoires could be characterized only after the peak T cell response. Conclusions about previously exposed vaccinees were limited because only 6 or 7 AZD1222 recipients were SARS-CoV-2 seropositive at baseline.

The CDR3 sequence holds 14 residues, the cysteine and phenylalanine included. Kept here is only the CDR3 DNA, which spans 42 bases and is read in frame from base 1. After removal of 0 bases from V and 7 bases from J, the junction retains 5 bases not matched to a gene. From a lookup of the germline V gene, CDR1 and CDR2 are LGHNA and YNFKEQ. According to the study, the label for this sample's time point signals: about 28 days (+/-7) after the second vaccine dose. Because spike-specific TCR depth and breadth did not differ between the two schedules, AZD1222 recipients who got a second dose at roughly 4 weeks were pooled with those who got a second dose at roughly 12 weeks. Vaccinee samples came from UK trials COV001 and COV002, including a single-blind randomized controlled phase 2/3 trial of AZD1222 (ChAdOx1 nCoV-19) in healthy adults. Trial participant PBMC samples were collected at day 0 and day 28 after the second dose for TCRbeta chain sequencing.

The CDR3 regions of human TCRbeta chains were analyzed by immunosequencing. Per the original workflow: Repertoire TCRs were checked for matches against a reference library of SARS-CoV-2-specific TCRs that had been generated using the MIRA antigen-specificity platform. Breadth meant the fraction of unique TCRs that were SARS-CoV-2-associated, whereas depth meant the fraction of total T cells that were SARS-CoV-2-associated. Using the MIRA data, every spike-specific TCR was mapped to the spike region that the TCR reacted to and assigned to either a CD4 or a CD8 class. Log10-transformed breadth and depth values were compared by one-way ANOVA with Sidak's multiple comparisons tests. TCRdb provides this immuneACCESS table in a form limited to in-frame rearrangements. Some clones are lacking; in checked studies, under half of them reflect an unresolved V gene, and why the rest are absent is not known. The D gene and trimming were derived from the DNA, and the V and J assignments and clone size from that table. Counted in this sample were around 150,000 clones; 80% to 95% of them appeared once. Approximately 6.2% of the sample is held by the ten biggest clonotypes.

The V and J genes are TRBV4-2 and TRBJ2-5; the central 7 bases match TRBD1. The material was peripheral blood, obtained 28 days after the second AZD1222 dose. This receptor was obtained from an adult who received the AZD1222 COVID-19 vaccine. Here is the DNA: TGTGCCAGCAGCCAAGACGGGACAGTTAGGACCCAGTACTTC. Its product reads: CASSQDGTVRTQYF.